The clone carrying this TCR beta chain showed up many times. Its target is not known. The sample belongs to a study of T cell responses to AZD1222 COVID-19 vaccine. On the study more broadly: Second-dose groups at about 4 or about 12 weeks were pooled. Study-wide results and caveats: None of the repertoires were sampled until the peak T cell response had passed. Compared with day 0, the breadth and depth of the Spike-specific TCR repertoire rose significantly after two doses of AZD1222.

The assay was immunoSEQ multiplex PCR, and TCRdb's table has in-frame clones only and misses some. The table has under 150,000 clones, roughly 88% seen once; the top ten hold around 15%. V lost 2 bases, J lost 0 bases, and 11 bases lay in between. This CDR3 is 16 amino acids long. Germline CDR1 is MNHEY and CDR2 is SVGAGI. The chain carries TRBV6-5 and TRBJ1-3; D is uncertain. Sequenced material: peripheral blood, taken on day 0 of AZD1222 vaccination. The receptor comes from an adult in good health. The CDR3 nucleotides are TGTGCCAGCAGTTACACTTACGGGCTCTCTGGAAACACCATATATTTT. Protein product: CASSYTYGLSGNTIYF.